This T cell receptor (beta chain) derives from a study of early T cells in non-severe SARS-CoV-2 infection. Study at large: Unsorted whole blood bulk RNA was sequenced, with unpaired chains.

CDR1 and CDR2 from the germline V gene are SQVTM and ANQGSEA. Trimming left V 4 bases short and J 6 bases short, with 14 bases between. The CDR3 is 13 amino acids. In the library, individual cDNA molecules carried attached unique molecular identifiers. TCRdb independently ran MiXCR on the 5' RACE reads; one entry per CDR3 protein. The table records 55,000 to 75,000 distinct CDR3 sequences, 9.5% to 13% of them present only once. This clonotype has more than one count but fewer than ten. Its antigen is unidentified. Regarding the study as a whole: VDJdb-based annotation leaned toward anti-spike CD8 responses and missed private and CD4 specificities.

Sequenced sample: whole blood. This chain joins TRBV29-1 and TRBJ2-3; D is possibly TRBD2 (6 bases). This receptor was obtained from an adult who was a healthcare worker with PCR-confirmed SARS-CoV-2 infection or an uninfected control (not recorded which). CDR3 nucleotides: TGCAGCGTTGGAGGACTCCGGGGGGATACGCAGTATTTT. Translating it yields CSVGGLRGDTQYF.